This TCR beta chain appears in the sequencing data of a study of blood T cell repertoires in COVID-19. In the study overall: From the United States, Italy and Spain came samples of acute and convalescent COVID-19. The analysed material was cDNA or gDNA that came from T cells, B-cell-depleted T cells, or PBMCs.

V shed 3 bases, J shed 9 bases, and the junction held 10 bases outside the gene matches. This CDR3 comprises 17 residues. From germline, CDR1 is MDHEN and CDR2 SYDVKM. Original methodology: Reference gene primers were amplified, and this amplification served to estimate nucleated cell counts. TCRdb's table, derived via immunoSEQ multiplex PCR, lists solely in-frame clones and lacks some. V, J and clone size are those of that table, while D and trimming were read from the DNA. The top ten hold more than 9% of the sample, which has 390,000 or so clones, 87% seen once. The J gene is TRBJ2-1, the V gene TRBV28, with 14 bases matching TRBD2. The sequence was obtained from a woman in her twenties or thirties with COVID-19, enrolled during active disease. The sequencing input was peripheral blood. CDR3 sequence reads: CASSFLLTSGRAIEQFF. The CDR3 DNA is TGTGCCAGCAGTTTTCTCCTGACTAGCGGGAGGGCGATTGAGCAGTTCTTC.